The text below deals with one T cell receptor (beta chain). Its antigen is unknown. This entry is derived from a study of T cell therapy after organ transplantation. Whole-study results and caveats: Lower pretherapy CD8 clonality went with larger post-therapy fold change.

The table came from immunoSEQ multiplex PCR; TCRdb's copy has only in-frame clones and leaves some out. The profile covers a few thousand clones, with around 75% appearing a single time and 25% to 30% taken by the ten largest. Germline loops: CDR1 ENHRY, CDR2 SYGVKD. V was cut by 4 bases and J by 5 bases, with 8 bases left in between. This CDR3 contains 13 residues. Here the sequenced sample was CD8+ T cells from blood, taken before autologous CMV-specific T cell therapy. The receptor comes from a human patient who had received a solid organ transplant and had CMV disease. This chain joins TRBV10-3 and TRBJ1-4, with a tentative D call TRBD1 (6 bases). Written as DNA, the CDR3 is TGTGCCATCAGTGGTCAGGGGAATGAAAAACTGTTTTTT. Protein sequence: CAISGQGNEKLFF.